These 5 T cell receptor beta chains share one sample of origin, sequenced in a study of shared clonotypes between healthy human individuals (dated by TCRdb to about 2020). Libraries were prepared through the immunoSEQ multiplex PCR assay. TCRdb's version of the immuneACCESS table is confined to in-frame rearrangements and falls short of the full clone set. An unresolved V gene accounts for under half of the shortfall where checked; the remainder is of unknown origin. The sample table records 500,000 to 550,000 clones; approximately 95% of these occur just once. The ten largest clones represent under 0.065% of the sample. The source material was naive CD4+ T cells sorted from blood. Interpreted using the paper, the cell subset or site label stands for: CD45RA+ positively selected. These receptors originate from a woman in her 30s in good health.

The V gene is TRBV7-9, the J gene TRBJ1-4; the D gene is possibly TRBD1 (5 bases). CDR3 length: 14 amino acids. Trimming took 3 bases from V and 3 from J, leaving 8 bases between them. The V gene's germline CDR1 is SEHNR and CDR2 FQNEAQ (reference sequence). This CDR3 reads CASSLWGSNEKLFF. CDR3 nucleotide sequence: TGTGCCAGCAGCTTGTGGGGGTCTAATGAAAAACTGTTTTTT. Complete variable domain (other parts from reference TRBV7-9 and TRBJ1-4): DTGVSQNPRHKITKRGQNVTFRCDPISEHNRLYWYRQTLGQGPEFLTYFQNEAQLEKSRLLSDRFSAERPKGSFSTLEIQRTEQGDSAMYLCASSLWGSNEKLFFGSGTQLSVL.

The V gene is TRBV7-9, the J gene TRBJ2-7; TRBD1 aligns across 9 bases. Per germline, CDR1 SEHNR and CDR2 FQNEAQ (reference sequence). The CDR3 runs 15 residues. Germline trimming cut 5 bases from V and 6 bases from J; bases unmatched to any gene: 11. The CDR3 is CASSINRGDRVEQYF. The CDR3 DNA is TGTGCCAGCAGCATAAATAGGGGGGACAGGGTCGAGCAGTACTTC.

V usage is TRBV5-4 and J usage is TRBJ2-3; tentatively, D is TRBD2 (5 bases). This CDR3 has 16 amino acids. Trimming took 0 bases from V and 3 from J, leaving 14 bases between them. The germline CDR1 and CDR2 sequences are SGHNT and YYREEE (reference sequence). CDR3 region: CASSLAPGLTTDTQYF. The CDR3 nucleotides read TGTGCCAGCAGCTTGGCACCGGGATTAACAACAGATACGCAGTATTTT. The full variable domain, completed using reference TRBV5-4 and TRBJ2-3, is ETGVTQSPTHLIKTRGQQVTLRCSSQSGHNTVSWYQQALGQGPQFIFQYYREEENGRGNFPPRFSGLQFPNYSSELNVNALELDDSALYLCASSLAPGLTTDTQYFGPGTRLTVL.

A single count supports this clone. The chain joins TRBV11-3 to TRBJ1-5; TRBD1 agrees at 8 bases. CDR3 length: 17 amino acids. V shed 0 bases and J 1 base; nucleotides not matched to a gene: 5. Germline V gene sequence: CDR1 SGHNT, CDR2 YENEEA. The CDR3 loop is CASSLDTGGYSNQPQHF. Written as DNA, the CDR3 is TGTGCCAGCAGCTTAGACACAGGGGGTTACAGCAATCAGCCCCAGCATTTT.

The chain links TRBV2 to TRBJ2-3; 9 positions match TRBD2. Germline CDR1 is SNHLY and CDR2 is FYNNEI. Trimming at V came to 8 bases and at J to 5 bases, leaving 2 bases not matched to a gene. The CDR3 length is 12 residues. CDR3 sequence reads: CASGGRGDTQYF. CDR3 sequence (DNA): TGTGCCAGCGGCGGGAGGGGAGATACGCAGTATTTT.